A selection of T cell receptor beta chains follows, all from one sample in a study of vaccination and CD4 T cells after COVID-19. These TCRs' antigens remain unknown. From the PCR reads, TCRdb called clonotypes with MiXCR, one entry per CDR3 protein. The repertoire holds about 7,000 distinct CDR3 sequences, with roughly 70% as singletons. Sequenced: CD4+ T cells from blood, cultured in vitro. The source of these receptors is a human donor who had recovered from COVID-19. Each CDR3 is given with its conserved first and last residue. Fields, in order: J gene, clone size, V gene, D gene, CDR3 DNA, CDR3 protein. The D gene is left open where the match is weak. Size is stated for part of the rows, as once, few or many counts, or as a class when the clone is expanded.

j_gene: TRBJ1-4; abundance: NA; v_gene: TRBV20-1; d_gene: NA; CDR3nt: TGCAGTGCTAGGGGGGAGGTGCGTGAAAAACTGTTTTTT; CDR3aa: CSARGEVREKLFF
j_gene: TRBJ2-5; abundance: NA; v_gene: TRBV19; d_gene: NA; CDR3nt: TGTGCCAGTAGTATTAGGAGGGAGACCCAGTACTTC; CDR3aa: CASSIRRETQYF
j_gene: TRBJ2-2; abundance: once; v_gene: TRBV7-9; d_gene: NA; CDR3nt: TGTGCCAGCAGCCGCCCGACAGCCACTACCACCGGGGAGCTGTTTTTT; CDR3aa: CASSRPTATTTGELFF
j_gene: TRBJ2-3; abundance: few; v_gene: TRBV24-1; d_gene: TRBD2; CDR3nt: TGTGCCACCAGTGATTCCCCCTCTGGCGGGAGTGGCGCAGATACGCAGTATTTT; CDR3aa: CATSDSPSGGSGADTQYF
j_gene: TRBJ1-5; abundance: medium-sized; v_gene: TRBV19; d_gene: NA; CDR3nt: TGTGCCAGTAGTCAAGAAGATCAGCCCCAGCATTTT; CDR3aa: CASSQEDQPQHF
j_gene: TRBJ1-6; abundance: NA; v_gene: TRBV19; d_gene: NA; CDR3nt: TGTGCCAGTAGTCCCCCACCGACTAATTCACCCCTCCACTTT; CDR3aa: CASSPPPTNSPLHF
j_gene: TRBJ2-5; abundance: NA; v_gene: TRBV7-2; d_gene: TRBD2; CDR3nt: TGTGCCAGCAGCTTCGGGGGAGCGGGAGGGGAGACCCAGTACTTC; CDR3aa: CASSFGGAGGETQYF
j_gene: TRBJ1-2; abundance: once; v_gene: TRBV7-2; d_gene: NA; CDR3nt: TGTGCCAGCAGCTTAGCTAGGTCATTCGCTAACTATGGCTACACCTTC; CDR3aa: CASSLARSFANYGYTF
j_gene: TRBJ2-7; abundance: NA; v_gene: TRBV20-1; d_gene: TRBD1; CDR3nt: TGCAGTGCTAGAGGGAGTGGACAGGGTGGTTTACGGGAGCAGTACTTC; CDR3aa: CSARGSGQGGLREQYF
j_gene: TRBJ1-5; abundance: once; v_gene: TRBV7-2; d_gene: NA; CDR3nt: TGTGCCAGCAGCCCCGATCGAACGGGGCTGGGGGCGGCCCAGCATTTT; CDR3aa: CASSPDRTGLGAAQHF
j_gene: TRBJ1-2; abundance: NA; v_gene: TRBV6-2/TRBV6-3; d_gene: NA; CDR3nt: TGTGCCAGCTATCCCCAGTCCGAGTTGACTGGCTACACCTTC; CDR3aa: CASYPQSELTGYTF
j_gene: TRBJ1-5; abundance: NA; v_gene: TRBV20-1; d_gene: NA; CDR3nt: TGCAGTGCTATTGACCGGGCCACCGATCAGCCCCAGCATTTT; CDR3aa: CSAIDRATDQPQHF
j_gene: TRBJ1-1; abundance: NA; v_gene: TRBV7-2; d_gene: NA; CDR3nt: TGTGCCAGCAGCTTAGTGCAGGGTCAAGCTTTCTTT; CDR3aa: CASSLVQGQAFF
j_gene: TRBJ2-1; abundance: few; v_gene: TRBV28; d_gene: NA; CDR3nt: TGTGCCAGCAGGTTCACCCACAGCGGTAGAAGAGATGAGCAGTTCTTC; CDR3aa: CASRFTHSGRRDEQFF
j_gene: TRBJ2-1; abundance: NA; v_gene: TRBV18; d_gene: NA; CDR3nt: TGTGCCAGCTCACCGGAGCGCCGGAGCAATGAGCAGTTCTTC; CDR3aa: CASSPERRSNEQFF
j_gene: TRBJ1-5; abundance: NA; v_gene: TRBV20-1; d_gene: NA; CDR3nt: TGCAGTGCAGAGGTGGGTGGCGGCAATCAGCCCCAGCATTTT; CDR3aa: CSAEVGGGNQPQHF
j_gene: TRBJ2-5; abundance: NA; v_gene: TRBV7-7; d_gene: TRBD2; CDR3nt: TGTGCTAGCAGCAGACTAGCGGGAGGCTTACGGAGGGAGACCCAGTACTTC; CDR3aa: CASSRLAGGLRRETQYF
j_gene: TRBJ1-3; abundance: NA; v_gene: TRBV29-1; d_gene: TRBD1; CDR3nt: TGCAGCGTGCGAAGGACAGGTGGAAACACCATATATTTT; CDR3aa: CSVRRTGGNTIYF
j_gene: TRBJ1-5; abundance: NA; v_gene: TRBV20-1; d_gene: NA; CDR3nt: TGCAGTGCTAGGTCGGGTCAGCCCCAGCATTTT; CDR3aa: CSARSGQPQHF
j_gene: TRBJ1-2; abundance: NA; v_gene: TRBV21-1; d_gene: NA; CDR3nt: TGTGCCAGCATCCTCTGCCCCTACCTATCTAACTATGGCTACACCTTC; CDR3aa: CASILCPYLSNYGYTF
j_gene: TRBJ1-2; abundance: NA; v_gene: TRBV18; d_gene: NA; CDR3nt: TGTGCCAGCTCACCACCCTCCTCGGACAGAGGCTATGGCTACACCTTC; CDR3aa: CASSPPSSDRGYGYTF
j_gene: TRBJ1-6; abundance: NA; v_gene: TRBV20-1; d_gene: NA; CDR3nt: TGCAGTGCACGGAGGTCAGGCATCAATTCACCCCTCCACTTT; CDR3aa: CSARRSGINSPLHF
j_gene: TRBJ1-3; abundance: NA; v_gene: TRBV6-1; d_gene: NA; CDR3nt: TGTGCCAGCAGTGTCCCCGGAAACACCATATATTTT; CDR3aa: CASSVPGNTIYF
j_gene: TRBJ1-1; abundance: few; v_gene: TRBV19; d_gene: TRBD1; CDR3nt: TGTGCCAGTAGCAGAGGGGACAGGGGGTCTGGCACTGAAGCTTTCTTT; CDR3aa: CASSRGDRGSGTEAFF
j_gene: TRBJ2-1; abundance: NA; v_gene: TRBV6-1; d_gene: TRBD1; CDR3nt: TGTGCCAGCAGCGACCGGGACAGGGGGTATTATGAGCAGTTCTTC; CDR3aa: CASSDRDRGYYEQFF
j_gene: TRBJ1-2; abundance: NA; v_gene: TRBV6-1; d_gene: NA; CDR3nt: TGTGCCAGCAGTCTGCTCCGACAGGAGGATGGCTACACCTTC; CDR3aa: CASSLLRQEDGYTF
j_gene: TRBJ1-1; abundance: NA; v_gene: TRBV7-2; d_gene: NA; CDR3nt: TGTGCCAGCAGCTTAGTCCAGGGAGGTACTGAAGCTTTCTTT; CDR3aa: CASSLVQGGTEAFF
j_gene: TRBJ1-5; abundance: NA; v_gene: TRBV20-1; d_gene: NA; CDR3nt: TGCAGTGCTCCGGATGGGGGGCGCAATCAGCCCCAGCATTTT; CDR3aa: CSAPDGGRNQPQHF
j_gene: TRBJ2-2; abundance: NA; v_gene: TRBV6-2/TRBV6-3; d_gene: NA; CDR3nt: TGTGCCAGCAGGAAGAGCACCGGGGAGCTGTTTTTT; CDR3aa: CASRKSTGELFF
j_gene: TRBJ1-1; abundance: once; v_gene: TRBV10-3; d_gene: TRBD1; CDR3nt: TGTGCCATCAAGGACAGGGCAAACACTGAAGCTTTCTTT; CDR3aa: CAIKDRANTEAFF
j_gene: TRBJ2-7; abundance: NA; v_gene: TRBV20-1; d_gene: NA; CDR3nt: TGCAGTGCTAGAAGGGACTTCTACGAGCAGTACTTC; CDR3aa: CSARRDFYEQYF
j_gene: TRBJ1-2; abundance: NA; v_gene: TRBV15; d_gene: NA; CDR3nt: TGTGCCACCAGCAGTTTGGGGCGGGATGGCTACACCTTC; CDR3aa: CATSSLGRDGYTF